This T cell receptor beta chain was profiled in a study of PD-1 blockade in classical Hodgkin lymphoma. Findings and caveats of the study: With respect to the repertoire differences, their causes, possibly disease activity or prior therapy, remain undefined. Significantly greater TCR diversity emerged by C4D1 in CD4+ cells but not CD8+ cells. Among the patients, those starting nivolumab under 1 year after ASCT were excluded.

With respect to this clone: What it binds is not known.

TCRdb's copy holds only in-frame clones and misses some; the assay was immunoSEQ multiplex PCR. There are over 2,500 clones in the sample; roughly four fifths occur only once, and roughly 30% lies in the top ten. As to time point: cycle 4 day 1 (C4D1), after more than five weeks of nivolumab. Every patient was affected by relapse after autologous stem cell transplantation, while exposure to brentuximab vedotin was not uniform. From thawed PBMCs, magnetic negative selection was used to isolate the CD8+ T cells. The CDR3 covers 15 residues. Per the germline V gene, CDR1 is SGHDT and CDR2 is YYEEEE. Losses at the gene ends were 0 bases for V and 4 bases for J; bases not matched to a gene: 6.

The material was CD8+ T cells from blood, obtained before the fourth cycle of nivolumab. The chain has TRBV5-6 and TRBJ2-7; 8 positions match TRBD2. The receptor was isolated from a human donor with classical Hodgkin lymphoma. The CDR3 loop is CASSLANGLAYEQYF. CDR3 in DNA: TGTGCCAGCAGCTTGGCCAATGGACTAGCATACGAGCAGTACTTC.